This is a list of T cell receptor beta chains from one sample in a study of preoperative IRX-2 immunotherapy in early breast cancer. This table comes from immunoSEQ multiplex PCR, and its TCRdb copy is limited to in-frame clones, with some not included. The sample holds about 98,000 clones, just over 85% seen once. The sample consisted of tumor tissue, taken after IRX-2 immunotherapy. These receptors were collected from a human donor with breast cancer. The conserved cysteine and the conserved F or W are not part of the CDR3 here.

AWNGAGVRYNEQF	13	TRBV30	TRBJ2-1
ATTKGGSSYNEQF	13	TRBV15	TRBJ2-1
ASDSTTVYGYT	11	TRBV6-8	TRBJ1-2
ASSPTSGSETQY	12	TRBV7-1	TRBJ2-5
ASSPGADWDEQF	12	TRBV7-6	TRBJ2-1
ASSLGGSFGELF	12	TRBV7-1	TRBJ2-2
AWSVRRDGYT	10	TRBV30	TRBJ1-2
ASRVHGGLSNQPQH	14	TRBV28	TRBJ1-5
ASSWGKNNSPLH	12	TRBV6-8	TRBJ1-6
ASSLQGGGSIYEQY	14	TRBV5-1	TRBJ2-7
AWLPGSQSYEQY	12	TRBV30	TRBJ2-7
ASSPQGTDTQY	11	TRBV10-1	TRBJ2-3
ASSQTSNYGYT	11	TRBV6-8	TRBJ1-2
ASSPTSGRAYEQY	13	TRBV7-5	TRBJ2-7
ASSLAGQGETQY	12	TRBV5-1	TRBJ2-5
ASSIDPARTGDYEQY	15	TRBV19	TRBJ2-7
ASSSNRRNTEAF	12	TRBV6-8	TRBJ1-1
ASSLEWDYTEAF	12	TRBV5-1	TRBJ1-1
ASGGTGAIAQH	11	TRBV28	TRBJ1-5
ASSTEVYGYT	10	TRBV2	TRBJ1-2
ASSYGVTGVYNEQF	14	TRBV6-8	TRBJ2-1
ASSIRVNTGELF	12	TRBV19	TRBJ2-2
ASTDIINEKLF	11	TRBV19	TRBJ1-4
ATSNGRTNTGELF	13	TRBV15	TRBJ2-2
ASSQSVGWRDRLIYEQY	17	TRBV23-1	TRBJ2-7
ASNLRDIKQPQH	12	TRBV28	TRBJ1-5
ASREGLPTDTQY	12	TRBV10-2	TRBJ2-3
ASSPPHRGNTDTQY	14	TRBV25-1	TRBJ2-3
ASSLTGGPTEAF	12	TRBV5-1	TRBJ1-1
ASSPDRAYYEQY	12	TRBV11-3	TRBJ2-7
ASRRYRTEAF	10	TRBV28	TRBJ1-1
ASSIRQGLVQPQH	13	TRBV19	TRBJ1-5
ASSGGTGGANQPQH	14	TRBV9	TRBJ1-5
ASSHGTNSPLH	11	TRBV7-2	TRBJ1-6
ASSSGRPEPTGELF	14	TRBV7-4	TRBJ2-2
ATSSGTKNEKLF	12	TRBV15	TRBJ1-4
AWSRRGRNNQPQH	13	TRBV30	TRBJ1-5
ASSLAGEKDTQY	12	TRBV7-1	TRBJ2-3
ASSRGLAGGPYNEQF	15	TRBV7-7	TRBJ2-1
ASSENRGSAYEQY	13	TRBV6-8	TRBJ2-7
ATSPGGSTDTQY	12	TRBV18	TRBJ2-3
ASSQDPHVPVGPSYEQY	17	TRBV1	TRBJ2-7
ASDRGGFSTDTQY	13	TRBV6-8	TRBJ2-3
SVVFASGIRETQY	13	TRBV29-1	TRBJ2-5
ASSQEEGNIQY	11	TRBV1	TRBJ2-4
ASSRLGTGDNQPQH	14	TRBV18	TRBJ1-5
ASSPPGDTQY	10	TRBV18	TRBJ2-3
ASSSLAGGNKYEQY	14	TRBV6-8	TRBJ2-7
ASSTQGVSSYEQY	13	TRBV11-3	TRBJ2-7
ASRRVSGTEELNQPQH	16	TRBV19	TRBJ1-5
ATYRNMNTEAF	11	TRBV28	TRBJ1-1